The next 18 T cell receptor beta chains were all read from a single sample in a study of blood T cell repertoires in COVID-19. Clones were sequenced by immunoSEQ multiplex PCR, and TCRdb holds only the in-frame ones, with some missing. The table lists about 210,000 clones, 70% to 90% of them singletons, with approximately 5% in the top ten. The sample consisted of peripheral blood. The receptors were gathered from an elderly woman with acute or convalescent COVID-19.

The gene calls are TRBV7-2 and TRBJ2-5, with 9 bases that match TRBD1. Germline V gene data show CDR1 as SGHTA and CDR2 as FQGNSA. This CDR3 spans 15 amino acids. V shed 1 base, J shed 5 bases, and the junction held 5 bases outside the gene matches. The CDR3 sequence is CASSLVRTGDETQYF. CDR3 DNA sequence: TGTGCCAGCAGCTTAGTTAGGACAGGGGACGAGACCCAGTACTTC. The full variable domain, completed using reference TRBV7-2 and TRBJ2-5, is GAGVSQSPSNKVTEKGKDVELRCDPISGHTALYWYRQSLGQGLEFLIYFQGNSAPDKSGLPSDRFSAERTGGSVSTLTIQRTQQEDSAVYLCASSLVRTGDETQYFGPGTRLLVL.

The chain employs TRBV28 and TRBJ1-1; D unresolved. The V end was cut by 2 bases, the J end by 3 bases, with 7 bases between. The CDR3 extends over 13 amino acids. Germline assignment: CDR1 MDHEN and CDR2 SYDVKM. DNA for the CDR3: TGTGCCAGCAGTTTACTCCAGGACACTGAAGCTTTCTTT. This codes for CASSLLQDTEAFF.

The chain employs TRBV14 and TRBJ1-6, with 9 bases matching TRBD1. V shed 4 bases and J 9 bases; nucleotides not matched to a gene: 4. Looked up from germline, CDR1 is SGHDN and CDR2 is FVKESK. The CDR3 is 14 amino acids. The CDR3 bases are TGTGCCAGCAGCCCCGGGACAGGGATTTCACCCCTCCACTTT. Its translation is CASSPGTGISPLHF.

The J gene is TRBJ1-4, the V gene TRBV11-2; D may be TRBD1 (6 bases). Germline V gene lookup returns CDR1 SGHAT and CDR2 FQNNGV. CDR3 size: 16 residues. V shed 4 bases and J shed 0 bases, with 12 bases lying between them. CDR3 nucleotides: TGTGCCAGCAGCTCCTTCAGGGGTGCAACTAATGAAAAACTGTTTTTT. Translating gives CASSSFRGATNEKLFF.

The table lists this clone with a count of one. This rearrangement joins TRBV7-9 to TRBJ1-2; possibly TRBD1 for D (6 bases). The V gene lost 5 bases and the J gene lost 4 bases, with 17 bases spanning the gap. The CDR3 is 15 residues long. From germline, CDR1 is SEHNR and CDR2 FQNEAQ (reference sequence). CDR3 amino acids: CASSPNAGALYGYTF. CDR3 in DNA: TGTGCCAGCAGCCCTAACGCGGGGGCTCTCTATGGCTACACCTTC.

The chain is built from TRBV10-3 and TRBJ1-2; the D gene is possibly TRBD1 (6 bases). The germline CDR1 and CDR2 sequences are ENHRY and SYGVKD. The ends were cut back, 4 bases at V and 5 bases at J, with 23 bases in the middle. The CDR3 is 17 amino acids. This CDR3 is CAISGGLGRPVEYGYTF. As DNA, the CDR3 is TGTGCCATCAGTGGGGGGCTGGGCAGGCCGGTCGAGTATGGCTACACCTTC.

J is TRBJ1-5 and V is TRBV15; possible D gene TRBD1, 6 bases. Trimming removed 5 bases at V and 2 bases at J, with 7 bases between. The CDR3 has 13 amino acids. The germline CDR1 and CDR2 sequences are LNHNV and YYDKDF (reference sequence). The CDR3 protein is CATSSGGNQPQHF. The CDR3, as DNA: TGTGCCACCAGCTCAGGGGGCAATCAGCCCCAGCATTTT. The full variable domain, with the rest looked up from reference TRBV15 and TRBJ1-5, is DAMVIQNPRYQVTQFGKPVTLSCSQTLNHNVMYWYQQKSSQAPKLLFHYYDKDFNNEADTPDNFQSRRPNTSFCFLDIRSPGLGDTAMYLCATSSGGNQPQHFGDGTRLSIL.

This sequence joins TRBV2 and TRBJ1-2, with 9 bases identical to TRBD1. V lost 6 bases and J lost 8; bases outside the gene matches: 7. This CDR3 is built from 13 residues. In germline, CDR1 is SNHLY, CDR2 FYNNEI. CDR3 protein: CASREDRGWGYTF. CDR3 coding DNA: TGTGCCAGCAGGGAGGACAGGGGATGGGGCTACACCTTC.

V usage is TRBV10-2 and J usage is TRBJ2-7; D gene uncertain. The CDR3 is made up of 13 amino acids. From germline, CDR1 is WSHSY and CDR2 SAAADI. Trimming pared 7 bases from V and 0 bases from J, leaving 10 bases between. The DNA of the CDR3 is TGCGCCAGCATGCAGCGCTACTCCTACGAGCAGTACTTC. Translating gives CASMQRYSYEQYF.

V gene TRBV18 combines with J gene TRBJ1-6; the match to TRBD1 covers 9 bases. The CDR3 totals 15 residues. Germline CDR1 KGHSH, CDR2 LQKENI. Germline trimming cut 3 bases from V and 8 bases from J; bases unmatched to any gene: 5. CDR3 sequence: CASSPTGGGDSPLHF. CDR3 nucleotides: TGTGCCAGCTCACCGACAGGGGGTGGGGATTCACCCCTCCACTTT. The variable domain in full, completed from reference TRBV18 and TRBJ1-6, reads NAGVMQNPRHLVRRRGQEARLRCSPMKGHSHVYWYRQLPEEGLKFMVYLQKENIIDESGMPKERFSAEFPKEGPSILRIQQVVRGDSAAYFCASSPTGGGDSPLHFGNGTRLTVT.

The chain recombines TRBV27 with TRBJ1-2; no definite D call. The V and J ends lost 5 bases and 4 bases respectively, with 17 bases between them. CDR1 and CDR2 from the germline V gene are MNHEY and SMNVEV (reference sequence). CDR3 size: 15 residues. This CDR3 is CASSPLLRFGYGYTF. DNA for the CDR3: TGTGCCAGCAGTCCCCTATTGAGGTTCGGCTATGGCTACACCTTC.

This clone was observed a few times. The J gene is TRBJ1-2, the V gene TRBV7-3, with D perhaps matching TRBD1 (5 bases). Germline CDR1 reads SGHTA; CDR2 reads FQGTGA. Trimming left V 1 base short and J 8 bases short, with 11 bases between. The CDR3 sequence is 13 residues long. The CDR3 sequence: CASSLNMEGGYTF. In DNA, the CDR3 is TGTGCCAGCAGCTTAAACATGGAGGGGGGCTACACCTTC.

This clone was counted between two and nine times. The chain joins TRBV19 to TRBJ2-5, with 9 bases matching TRBD2. The length of the CDR3 is 17 residues. Germline V gives CDR1 LNHDA, CDR2 SQIVND (reference sequence). Trimming removed 3 bases from V and 5 bases from J; junction bases left unmatched: 13. The CDR3 loop reads CASSIGVSGSGWETQYF. The CDR3 region has the DNA TGTGCCAGTAGTATCGGGGTTAGCGGGAGTGGTTGGGAGACCCAGTACTTC.

The chain joins TRBV21-1 to TRBJ2-1; the listed D gene, TRBD2, was not tested against the DNA. TRBV21-1 is reported as a pseudogene. The CDR3 contains 16 residues. CDR3 coding DNA: TGTGCCAGCAGCAAATCGGGGCGGGAGGCTTACAATGAGCAGTTCTTC. Protein sequence: CASSKSGREAYNEQFF.

The CDR3 DNA is TGTGCCAGCAGCCCCGACAGGGGTGAAGCTTTCTTT. Translation: CASSPDRGEAFF. This chain links TRBV6-1 with TRBJ1-1; 8 nucleotides match TRBD1. Germline V lookup: CDR1 MNHNS, CDR2 SASEGT. Germline trimming cut 6 bases from V and 7 bases from J; bases unmatched to any gene: 4. The CDR3 totals 12 residues.

This clone was counted a few times. This rearrangement joins TRBV18 to TRBJ1-2, with D maybe TRBD1 (5 bases). Germline-derived CDR1 and CDR2 are KGHSH and LQKENI. The V and J ends lost 3 bases and 0 bases respectively, with 14 bases between them. This CDR3 contains 16 residues. CDR3 region: CASSPGPGGANYGYTF. The CDR3 region has the DNA TGTGCCAGCTCACCGGGACCGGGAGGAGCTAACTATGGCTACACCTTC. The full variable domain, in which reference TRBV18 and TRBJ1-2 provide the parts outside the CDR3, is NAGVMQNPRHLVRRRGQEARLRCSPMKGHSHVYWYRQLPEEGLKFMVYLQKENIIDESGMPKERFSAEFPKEGPSILRIQQVVRGDSAAYFCASSPGPGGANYGYTFGSGTRLTVV.

This clone was seen only a few times. The chain links TRBV5-1 to TRBJ2-7; tentative D call: TRBD2 (5 bases). Germline CDR1 and CDR2: SGHRS and YFSETQ. This CDR3 is 14 amino acids long. The V end was cut by 1 base, the J end by 2 bases, with 10 bases between. The CDR3 bases are TGCGCCAGCAGCTTGCTGGGGAGCCCCTACGAGCAGTACTTC. Protein sequence: CASSLLGSPYEQYF.

V gene TRBV7-2 combines with J gene TRBJ1-6; TRBD1 might be the D (6 bases). Germline V lookup: CDR1 SGHTA, CDR2 FQGNSA. CDR3 length: 15 residues. V was trimmed by 3 bases and J by 9 bases, leaving 15 bases between them. CDR3 loop: CASSFRTDGFSPLHF. The DNA of the CDR3 is TGTGCCAGCAGCTTTAGGACAGATGGTTTTTCACCCCTCCACTTT.